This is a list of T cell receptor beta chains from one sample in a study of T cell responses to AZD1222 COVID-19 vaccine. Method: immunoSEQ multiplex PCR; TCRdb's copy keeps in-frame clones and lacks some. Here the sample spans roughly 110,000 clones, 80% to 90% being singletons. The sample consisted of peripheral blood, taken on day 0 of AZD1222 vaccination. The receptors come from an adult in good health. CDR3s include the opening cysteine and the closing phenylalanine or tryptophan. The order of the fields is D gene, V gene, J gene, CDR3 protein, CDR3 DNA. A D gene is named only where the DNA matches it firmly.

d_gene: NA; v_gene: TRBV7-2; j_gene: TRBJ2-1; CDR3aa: CASSLARVNEQFF; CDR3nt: TGTGCCAGCAGCTTAGCGAGGGTGAATGAGCAGTTCTTC
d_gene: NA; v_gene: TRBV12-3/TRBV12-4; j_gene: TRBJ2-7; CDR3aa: CASSGKGKKQYF; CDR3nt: TGTGCCAGCAGTGGGAAGGGGAAGAAGCAGTACTTC
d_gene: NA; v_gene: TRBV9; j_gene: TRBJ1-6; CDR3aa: CASSVRPGNNSPLHF; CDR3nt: TGTGCCAGCAGCGTCAGACCGGGAAATAATTCACCCCTCCACTTT
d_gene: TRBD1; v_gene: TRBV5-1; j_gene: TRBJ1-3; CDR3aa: CASSLPGGNSGNTIYF; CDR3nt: TGCGCCAGCAGCTTGCCAGGGGGAAACTCTGGAAACACCATATATTTT
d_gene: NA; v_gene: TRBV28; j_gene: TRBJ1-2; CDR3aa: CASSLSGGDYGYTF; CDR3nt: TGTGCCAGCAGTTTATCGGGCGGGGACTATGGCTACACCTTC
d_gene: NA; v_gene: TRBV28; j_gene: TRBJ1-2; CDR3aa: CASANTYGYTF; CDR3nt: TGTGCCAGCGCCAATACCTATGGCTACACCTTC
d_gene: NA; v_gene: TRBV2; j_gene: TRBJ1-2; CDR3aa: CASSPGEGGYGYTF; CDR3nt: TGTGCCAGCAGTCCCGGGGAGGGCGGCTATGGCTACACCTTC
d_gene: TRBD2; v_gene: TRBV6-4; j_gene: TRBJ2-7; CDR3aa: CASSETAGAGYEQYF; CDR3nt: TGTGCCAGCAGTGAAACAGCGGGAGCCGGCTACGAGCAGTACTTC
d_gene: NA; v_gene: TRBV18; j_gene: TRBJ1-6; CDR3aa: CASSPPTGNNSPLHF; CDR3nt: TGTGCCAGCTCACCACCTACGGGGAATAATTCACCCCTCCACTTT
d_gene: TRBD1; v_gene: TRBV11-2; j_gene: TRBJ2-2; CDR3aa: CASSSRTGYPGELFF; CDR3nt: TGTGCCAGCAGCTCCCGGACAGGTTACCCCGGGGAGCTGTTTTTT
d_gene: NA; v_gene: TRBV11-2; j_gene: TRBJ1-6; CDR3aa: CASSLRGRGGNSPLHF; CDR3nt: TGTGCCAGCAGCTTAAGGGGCAGGGGAGGCAATTCACCCCTCCACTTT
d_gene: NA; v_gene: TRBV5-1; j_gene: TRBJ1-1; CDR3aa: CASSLRGPPGTEAFF; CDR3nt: TGCGCCAGCAGCTTGCGGGGGCCCCCGGGGACTGAAGCTTTCTTT
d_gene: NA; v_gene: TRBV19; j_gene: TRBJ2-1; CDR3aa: CASSIGAGNEQFF; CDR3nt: TGTGCCAGTAGTATAGGAGCCGGGAATGAGCAGTTCTTC